The rows below give T cell receptor beta chains drawn from one sample of a study of CD8+CD57+ T cells in acquired aplastic anemia. Each CDR3 protein gets one entry after TCRdb re-called the reads with MiXCR. The repertoire holds about 200,000 distinct CDR3 sequences, with over 55% as singletons. The sample consisted of sorted CD4+, CD8+, or CD8+CD57+ T cells (not recorded which) from PBMCs. These receptors were obtained from a human donor with aplastic anemia. Both conserved end residues are part of each CDR3. D genes are given only for firm matches. The size of a clone is reported for some rows only, either as once, few or many, or as a class for expanded clones.

j_call v_call clone_size d_call cdr3_nt cdr3_aa
TRBJ1-1 TRBV29-1 . . TGCAGCGTTGGAACACCGAACACTGAAGCTTTCTTT CSVGTPNTEAFF
TRBJ2-7 TRBV5-1 . . TGCGCCAGCAGCTTGGGGACAGAGCAGTACTTC CASSLGTEQYF
TRBJ2-7 TRBV11-1 . TRBD2 TGCGCCAGCAGCCAAGGACTAGCGGGAGTGTCCGAGCAGTACTTC CASSQGLAGVSEQYF
TRBJ2-7 TRBV12-3/TRBV12-4 . . TGTGCCAGCAGTTTAGGGCGGCAGGGCGCCTACGAGCAGTACTTC CASSLGRQGAYEQYF
TRBJ1-2 TRBV19 . . TGTGCCAGTAGTATGGGCAGAAACTATGGCTACACCTTC CASSMGRNYGYTF
TRBJ1-6 TRBV12-3/TRBV12-4 . TRBD1 TGTGCCAGCAGTCGACAGGGAAATTCACCCCTCCACTTT CASSRQGNSPLHF
TRBJ1-1 TRBV6-6 . . TGTGCCAGCAGTTCGCCGAACACTGAAGCTTTCTTT CASSSPNTEAFF
TRBJ1-4 TRBV20-1 . TRBD1 TGCAGTGCTAGAGAAGCAGGGGGAACTAATGAAAAACTGTTTTTT CSAREAGGTNEKLFF
TRBJ2-1 TRBV5-6 . . TGTGCCAGCAGCAAGGGGGGTGAGCAGTTCTTC CASSKGGEQFF
TRBJ1-3 TRBV7-9 few . TGTGCCAGCAGCTTGAACATCGGAAACACCATATATTTT CASSLNIGNTIYF
TRBJ2-7 TRBV25-1 . TRBD1 TGTGCCACCTCGGGACAGGGAAGTTACGAGCAGTACTTC CATSGQGSYEQYF
TRBJ2-5 TRBV15 . TRBD2 TGTGCCACCAGCACGCTGCGGGGGGCCCAAGAGACCCAGTACTTC CATSTLRGAQETQYF
TRBJ2-5 TRBV7-6 . . TGTGCCAGCAGCGTCGACCGTCAAGAGACCCAGTACTTC CASSVDRQETQYF
TRBJ2-7 TRBV20-1 . . TGCAGTGCTAGTACCCCGGGACACAGCACCTACGAGCAGTACTTC CSASTPGHSTYEQYF
TRBJ2-7 TRBV7-9 . . TGTGCCAGCAGCTCTGGAGGGAAGCAGTACTTC CASSSGGKQYF
TRBJ2-5 TRBV29-1 . . TGCAGCGTTGATGGTTACTGGCCTGGGACCCAGTACTTC CSVDGYWPGTQYF
TRBJ1-1 TRBV20-1 few . TGCAGTGCTAGTACGGCGGGGGCCGTCAACACTGAAGCTTTCTTT CSASTAGAVNTEAFF
TRBJ2-2 TRBV10-1 . TRBD2 TGCGCCAGCAGTGCTCTAGGACTAGCGGGAGGGCGGAACACCGGGGAGCTGCTTTTT CASSALGLAGGRNTGELLF
TRBJ2-7 TRBV7-3 . TRBD1 TGTGCCAGCAGCTTAGGACAGGGTGGAACCTACGAGCAGTACTTC CASSLGQGGTYEQYF
TRBJ1-5 TRBV19 . TRBD1 TGTGCCAGTAGTATCGGACAGGGAAACGGGCAGCCCCAGCATTTT CASSIGQGNGQPQHF
TRBJ1-1 TRBV2 once . TGTGCCAGCGAGACAGAAAGGAACACTGAAGCTTTCTTT CASETERNTEAFF
TRBJ2-7 TRBV9 . TRBD2 TGTGCCAGCAGGCGGACTAGCGGGCCCTACGGGCAGTACTTC CASRRTSGPYGQYF
TRBJ2-3 TRBV15 few TRBD2 TGTGCCACCAGCAGAGAAGCGGGGGCGAAAGATACGCAGTATTTT CATSREAGAKDTQYF
TRBJ2-7 TRBV7-9 few . TGTGCCAGCAGTCCTGACAGTCGATCCTACGAGCAGTACTTC CASSPDSRSYEQYF